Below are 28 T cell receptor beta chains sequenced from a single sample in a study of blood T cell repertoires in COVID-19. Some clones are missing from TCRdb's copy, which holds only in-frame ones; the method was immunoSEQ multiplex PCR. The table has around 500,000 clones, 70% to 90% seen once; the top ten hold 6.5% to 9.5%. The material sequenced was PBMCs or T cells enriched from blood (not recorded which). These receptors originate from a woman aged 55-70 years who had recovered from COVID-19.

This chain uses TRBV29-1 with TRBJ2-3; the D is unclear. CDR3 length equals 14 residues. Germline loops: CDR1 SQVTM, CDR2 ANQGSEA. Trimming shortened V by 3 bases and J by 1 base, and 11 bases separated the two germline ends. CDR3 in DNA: TGCAGCGTTGACCCCGGGTATGGCACAGATACGCAGTATTTT. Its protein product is CSVDPGYGTDTQYF.

Here the CDR3 reads CASSGQLNTEAFF. CDR3 sequence (DNA): TGCGCCAGCAGTGGACAGCTGAACACTGAAGCTTTCTTT. The V call is TRBV10-1, the J call TRBJ1-1, with a possible D match to TRBD1 (5 bases). V was pared by 4 bases and J by 0 bases, with 6 bases between. The germline gives CDR1 WNHNN, CDR2 SYGVQD (reference sequence). This CDR3 contains 13 residues.

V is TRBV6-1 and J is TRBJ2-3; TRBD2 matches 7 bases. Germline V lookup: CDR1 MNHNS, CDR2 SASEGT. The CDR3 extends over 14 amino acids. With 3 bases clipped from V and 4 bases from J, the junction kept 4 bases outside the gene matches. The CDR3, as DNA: TGTGCCAGCAGTGAGGGGGAGGGGCCAGATACGCAGTATTTT. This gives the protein CASSEGEGPDTQYF.

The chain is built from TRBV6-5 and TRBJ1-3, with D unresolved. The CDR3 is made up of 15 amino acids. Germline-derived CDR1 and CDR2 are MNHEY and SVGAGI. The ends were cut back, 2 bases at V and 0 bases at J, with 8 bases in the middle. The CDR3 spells CASSYAARSGNTIYF. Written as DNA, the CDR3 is TGTGCCAGCAGTTACGCCGCGCGCTCTGGAAACACCATATATTTT.

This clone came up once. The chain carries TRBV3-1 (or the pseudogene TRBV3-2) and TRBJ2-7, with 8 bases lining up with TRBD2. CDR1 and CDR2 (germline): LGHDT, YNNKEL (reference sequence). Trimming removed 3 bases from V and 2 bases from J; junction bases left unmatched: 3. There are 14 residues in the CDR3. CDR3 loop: CASSQRGATYEQYF. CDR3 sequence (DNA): TGTGCCAGCAGCCAGCGGGGGGCTACCTACGAGCAGTACTTC.

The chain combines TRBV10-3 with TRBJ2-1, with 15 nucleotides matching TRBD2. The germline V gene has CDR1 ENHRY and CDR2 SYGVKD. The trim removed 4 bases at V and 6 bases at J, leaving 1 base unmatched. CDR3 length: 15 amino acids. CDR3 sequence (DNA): TGTGCCATCAGTGGGACTAGCGGGGGGGCCAATGAGCAGTTCTTC. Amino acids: CAISGTSGGANEQFF.

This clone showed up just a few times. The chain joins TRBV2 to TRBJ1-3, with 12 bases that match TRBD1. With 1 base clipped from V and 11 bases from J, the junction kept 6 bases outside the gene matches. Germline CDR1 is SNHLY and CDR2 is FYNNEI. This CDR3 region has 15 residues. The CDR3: CASSEGDRGRVAIYF. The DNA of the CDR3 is TGTGCCAGCAGTGAAGGGGACAGGGGGCGAGTGGCCATATATTTT.

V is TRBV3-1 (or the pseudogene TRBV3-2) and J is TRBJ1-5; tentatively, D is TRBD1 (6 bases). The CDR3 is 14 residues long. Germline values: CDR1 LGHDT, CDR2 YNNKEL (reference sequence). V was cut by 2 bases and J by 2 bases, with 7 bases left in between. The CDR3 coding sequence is TGTGCCAGCAGCCAACGACAGGGCAATCAGCCCCAGCATTTT. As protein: CASSQRQGNQPQHF.

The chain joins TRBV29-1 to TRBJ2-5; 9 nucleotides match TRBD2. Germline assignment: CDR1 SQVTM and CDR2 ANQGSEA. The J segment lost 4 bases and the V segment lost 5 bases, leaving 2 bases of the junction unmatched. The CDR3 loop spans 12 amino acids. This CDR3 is CSVISGGETQYF. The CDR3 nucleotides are TGCAGCGTTATTAGCGGGGGAGAGACCCAGTACTTC.

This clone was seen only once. The CDR3 DNA is TGTGCTAGTGGTCGACAGGTCTCTGAAGCTTTCTTT. Its protein product is CASGRQVSEAFF. The chain employs TRBV12-5 and TRBJ1-1; weak D call: TRBD1 (6 bases). The germline gives CDR1 LGHNT, CDR2 FRNRAP. V lost 5 bases to trimming and J lost 6 bases, with 10 bases between them. There are 12 residues in the CDR3.

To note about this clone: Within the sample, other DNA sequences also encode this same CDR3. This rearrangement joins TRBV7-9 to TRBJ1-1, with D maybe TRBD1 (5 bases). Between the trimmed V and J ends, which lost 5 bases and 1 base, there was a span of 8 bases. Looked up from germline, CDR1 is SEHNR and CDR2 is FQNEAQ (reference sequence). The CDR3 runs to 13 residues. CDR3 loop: CASSPTGNTEAFF. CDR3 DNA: TGTGCCAGCAGCCCCACAGGGAACACTGAAGCTTTCTTT.

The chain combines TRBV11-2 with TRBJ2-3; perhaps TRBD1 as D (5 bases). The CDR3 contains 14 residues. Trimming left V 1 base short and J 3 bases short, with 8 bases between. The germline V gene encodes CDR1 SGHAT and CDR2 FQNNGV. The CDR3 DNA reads TGTGCCAGCAGCTTAGGTCAGGGTACAGATACGCAGTATTTT. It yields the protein CASSLGQGTDTQYF.

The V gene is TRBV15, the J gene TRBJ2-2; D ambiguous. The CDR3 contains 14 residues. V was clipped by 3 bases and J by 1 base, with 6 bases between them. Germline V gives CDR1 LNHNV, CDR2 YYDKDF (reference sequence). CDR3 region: CATSSNRNTGELFF. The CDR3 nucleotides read TGTGCCACCAGCAGTAACAGGAACACCGGGGAGCTGTTTTTT. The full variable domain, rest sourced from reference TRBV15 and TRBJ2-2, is DAMVIQNPRYQVTQFGKPVTLSCSQTLNHNVMYWYQQKSSQAPKLLFHYYDKDFNNEADTPDNFQSRRPNTSFCFLDIRSPGLGDTAMYLCATSSNRNTGELFFGEGSRLTVL.

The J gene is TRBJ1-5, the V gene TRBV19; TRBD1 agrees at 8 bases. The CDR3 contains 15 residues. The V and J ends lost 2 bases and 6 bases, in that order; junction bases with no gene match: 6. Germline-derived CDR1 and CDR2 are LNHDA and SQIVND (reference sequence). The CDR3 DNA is TGTGCCAGTAGTATACCGGACAGGGTGAGTCAGCCCCAGCATTTT. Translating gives CASSIPDRVSQPQHF.

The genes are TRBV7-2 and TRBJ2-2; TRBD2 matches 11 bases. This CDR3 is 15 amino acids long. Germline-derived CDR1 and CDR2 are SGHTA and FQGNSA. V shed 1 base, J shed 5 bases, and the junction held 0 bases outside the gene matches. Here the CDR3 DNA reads TGTGCCAGCAGCTTAGGACTAGCGGGGACCGGGGAGCTGTTTTTT. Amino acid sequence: CASSLGLAGTGELFF.

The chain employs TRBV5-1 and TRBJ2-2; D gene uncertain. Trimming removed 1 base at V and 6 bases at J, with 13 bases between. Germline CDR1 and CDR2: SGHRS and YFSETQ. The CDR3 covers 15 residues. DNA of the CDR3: TGCGCCAGCAGCTTGAATGGCTTATCGTCCGGGGAGCTGTTTTTT. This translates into CASSLNGLSSGELFF.

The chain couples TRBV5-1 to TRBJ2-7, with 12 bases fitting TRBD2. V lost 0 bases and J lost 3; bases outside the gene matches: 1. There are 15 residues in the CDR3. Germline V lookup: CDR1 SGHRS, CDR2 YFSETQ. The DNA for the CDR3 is TGCGCCAGCAGCTTGGGACTAGCGGGGGTCTACGAGCAGTACGTC. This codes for CASSLGLAGVYEQYV.

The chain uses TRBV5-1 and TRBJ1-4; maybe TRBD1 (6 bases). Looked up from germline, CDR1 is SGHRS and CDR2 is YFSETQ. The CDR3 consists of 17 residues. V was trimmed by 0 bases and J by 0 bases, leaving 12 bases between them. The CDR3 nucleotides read TGCGCCAGCAGCTTGGAGGGGACACCGTCAACTAATGAAAAACTGTTTTTT. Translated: CASSLEGTPSTNEKLFF.

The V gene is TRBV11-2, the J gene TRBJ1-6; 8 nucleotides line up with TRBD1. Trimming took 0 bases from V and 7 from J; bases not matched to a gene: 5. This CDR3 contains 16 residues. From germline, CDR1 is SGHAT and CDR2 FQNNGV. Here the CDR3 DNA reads TGTGCCAGCAGCTTAGATACCGGGACAGGAAATTCACCCCTCCACTTT. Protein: CASSLDTGTGNSPLHF.

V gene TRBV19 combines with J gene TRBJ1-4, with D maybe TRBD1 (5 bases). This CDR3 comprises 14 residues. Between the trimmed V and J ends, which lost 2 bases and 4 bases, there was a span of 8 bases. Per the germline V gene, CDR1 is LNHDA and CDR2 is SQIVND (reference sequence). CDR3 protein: CASSIRGSNEKLFF. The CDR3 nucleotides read TGTGCCAGTAGTATACGGGGGAGTAATGAAAAACTGTTTTTT.

The CDR3 nucleotides read TGCGCCAGCAGGCTAACAGGGGGCGACGATAGCAATCAGCCCCAGCATTTT. This encodes CASRLTGGDDSNQPQHF. This chain links TRBV23-1 with TRBJ1-5; TRBD1 matches 9 bases. TRBV23-1 carries the ORF label, with uncertain function. V gave up 6 bases and J gave up 0 bases; unmatched junction bases: 9. The CDR3 length is 17 residues.

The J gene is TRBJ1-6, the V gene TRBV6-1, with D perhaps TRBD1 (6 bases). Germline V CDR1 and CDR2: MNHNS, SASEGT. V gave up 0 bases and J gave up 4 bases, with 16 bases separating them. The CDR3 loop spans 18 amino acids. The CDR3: CASSEAPPGASYNSPLHF. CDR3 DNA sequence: TGTGCCAGCAGTGAAGCACCCCCAGGGGCATCTTATAATTCACCCCTCCACTTT.

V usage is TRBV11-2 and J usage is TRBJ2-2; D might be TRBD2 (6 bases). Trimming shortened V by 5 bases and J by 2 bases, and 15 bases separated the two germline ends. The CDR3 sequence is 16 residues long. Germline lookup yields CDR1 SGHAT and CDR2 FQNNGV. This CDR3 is CASSPLSGRNTGELFF. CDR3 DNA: TGTGCCAGCAGCCCGCTTAGCGGACGTAACACCGGGGAGCTGTTTTTT.

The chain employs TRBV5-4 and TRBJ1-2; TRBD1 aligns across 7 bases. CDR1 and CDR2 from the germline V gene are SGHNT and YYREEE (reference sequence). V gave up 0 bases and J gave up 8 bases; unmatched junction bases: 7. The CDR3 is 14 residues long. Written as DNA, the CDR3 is TGTGCCAGCAGCTTGGGGACAGGAGAGGTGGGCTACACCTTC. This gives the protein CASSLGTGEVGYTF.

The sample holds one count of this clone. The CDR3 here is CASSPGTATSNQPQHF. Here the CDR3 DNA reads TGTGCCAGCAGTCCGGGGACAGCAACTAGCAATCAGCCCCAGCATTTT. The chain is built from TRBV28 and TRBJ1-5; TRBD1 aligns across 7 bases. The CDR3 has 16 residues. V trimming: 5 bases; J trimming: 0 bases; junction bases outside the gene matches: 7. CDR1 is MDHEN and CDR2 is SYDVKM in the germline V gene.

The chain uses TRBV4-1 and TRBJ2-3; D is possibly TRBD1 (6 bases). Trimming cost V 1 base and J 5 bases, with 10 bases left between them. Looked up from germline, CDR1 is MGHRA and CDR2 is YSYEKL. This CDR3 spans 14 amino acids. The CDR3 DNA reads TGCGCCAGCAGCCAAGGGACAGTAGGAGATACGCAGTATTTT. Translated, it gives CASSQGTVGDTQYF.

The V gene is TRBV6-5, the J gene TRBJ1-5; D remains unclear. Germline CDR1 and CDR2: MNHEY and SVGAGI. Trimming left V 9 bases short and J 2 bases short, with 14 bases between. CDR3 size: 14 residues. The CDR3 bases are TGTGCCAGTTTTGCTAGGCTGGGCAATCAGCCCCAGCATTTT. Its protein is CASFARLGNQPQHF.

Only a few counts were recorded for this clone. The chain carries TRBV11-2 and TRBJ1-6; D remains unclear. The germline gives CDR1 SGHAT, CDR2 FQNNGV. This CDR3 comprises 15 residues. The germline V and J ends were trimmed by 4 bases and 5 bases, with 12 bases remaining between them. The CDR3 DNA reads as TGTGCCAGCAGCTCCCGGTTTGCCGATAATTCACCCCTCCACTTT. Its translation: CASSSRFADNSPLHF.